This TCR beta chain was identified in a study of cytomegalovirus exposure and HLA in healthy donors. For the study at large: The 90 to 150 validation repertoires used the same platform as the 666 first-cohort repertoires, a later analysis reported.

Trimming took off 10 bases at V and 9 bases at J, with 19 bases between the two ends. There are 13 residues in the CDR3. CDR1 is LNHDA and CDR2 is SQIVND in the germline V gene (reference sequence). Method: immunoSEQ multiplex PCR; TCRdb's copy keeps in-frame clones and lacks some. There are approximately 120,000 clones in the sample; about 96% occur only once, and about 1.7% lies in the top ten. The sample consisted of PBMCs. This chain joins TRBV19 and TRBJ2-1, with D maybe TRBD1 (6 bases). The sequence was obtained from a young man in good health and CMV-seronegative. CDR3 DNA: TGTGCCACCTGGGGCAGGGGTGGCGGTGAGCAGTTCTTC. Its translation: CATWGRGGGEQFF.